Each of the 5 T cell receptor beta chains below was sequenced from the same sample in a study of blood T cell repertoires in COVID-19 (dated by TCRdb to about 2020). Receptor libraries were prepared by the immunoSEQ multiplex PCR assay. TCRdb mirrors the immuneACCESS table, restricted to in-frame sequences. Some clones are absent from its copies; in checked studies, under half trace to an unresolved V gene, and the reason for the others is unknown. The sample contains about 47,000 clones, approximately 84% of them found a single time. About 2.5% of the sample comes from the top ten. Sequencing was carried out using peripheral blood. The source is a man aged 45-65 years with acute or convalescent COVID-19.

The chain combines TRBV9 with TRBJ2-5, with D possibly being TRBD1 (6 bases). Germline assignment: CDR1 SGDLS and CDR2 YYNGEE. Trimming removed 0 bases from V and 3 bases from J, with 12 bases in between. The CDR3 is 15 residues long. For the CDR3, the DNA is TGTGCCAGCAGCGTAGAGGACAGCAATAAAGAGACCCAGTACTTC. Protein: CASSVEDSNKETQYF.

The J gene is TRBJ2-1, the V gene TRBV28; 14 bases map to TRBD2. CDR3 length: 18 amino acids. The J segment lost 9 bases and the V segment lost 2 bases, leaving 12 bases of the junction unmatched. Germline V gene data show CDR1 as MDHEN and CDR2 as SYDVKM. This CDR3 is CASSLLTSGRALASEQFF. In nucleotides, the CDR3 is TGTGCCAGCAGTTTACTGACTAGCGGGAGGGCCCTAGCCAGTGAGCAGTTCTTC.

The CDR3 loop reads CASSPGTGGYEQYF. DNA for the CDR3: TGCGCCAGCAGTCCCGGGACAGGGGGCTACGAGCAGTACTTC. This chain joins TRBV10-1 and TRBJ2-7; 11 nucleotides line up with TRBD1. V dropped 5 bases and J dropped 3; count of bases not matched to a gene: 3. Looked up from germline, CDR1 is WNHNN and CDR2 is SYGVQD (reference sequence). The CDR3 totals 14 residues.

The gene calls are TRBV5-1 and TRBJ2-1; D remains unclear. Trimming removed 1 base at V and 9 bases at J, with 8 bases between. This CDR3 is 12 amino acids long. Germline CDR1 SGHRS, CDR2 YFSETQ. As DNA, the CDR3 is TGCGCCAGCAGCTTGAATCTAGGTGAGCAGTTCTTC. It specifies CASSLNLGEQFF.

On this clone itself: The sample carries other DNA sequences with the same CDR3. This chain connects TRBV19 to TRBJ1-5, with D possibly being TRBD1 (5 bases). This CDR3 spans 14 amino acids. The germline gives CDR1 LNHDA, CDR2 SQIVND (reference sequence). Trimming pared 4 bases from V and 2 bases from J, leaving 9 bases between. DNA for the CDR3: TGTGCCAGTAGTACTACGGGGGGCAATCAGCCCCAGCATTTT. It codes for CASSTTGGNQPQHF. Variable domain in full (rest from reference TRBV19 and TRBJ1-5): DGGITQSPKYLFRKEGQNVTLSCEQNLNHDAMYWYRQDPGQGLRLIYYSQIVNDFQKGDIAEGYSVSREKKESFPLTVTSAQKNPTAFYLCASSTTGGNQPQHFGDGTRLSIL.